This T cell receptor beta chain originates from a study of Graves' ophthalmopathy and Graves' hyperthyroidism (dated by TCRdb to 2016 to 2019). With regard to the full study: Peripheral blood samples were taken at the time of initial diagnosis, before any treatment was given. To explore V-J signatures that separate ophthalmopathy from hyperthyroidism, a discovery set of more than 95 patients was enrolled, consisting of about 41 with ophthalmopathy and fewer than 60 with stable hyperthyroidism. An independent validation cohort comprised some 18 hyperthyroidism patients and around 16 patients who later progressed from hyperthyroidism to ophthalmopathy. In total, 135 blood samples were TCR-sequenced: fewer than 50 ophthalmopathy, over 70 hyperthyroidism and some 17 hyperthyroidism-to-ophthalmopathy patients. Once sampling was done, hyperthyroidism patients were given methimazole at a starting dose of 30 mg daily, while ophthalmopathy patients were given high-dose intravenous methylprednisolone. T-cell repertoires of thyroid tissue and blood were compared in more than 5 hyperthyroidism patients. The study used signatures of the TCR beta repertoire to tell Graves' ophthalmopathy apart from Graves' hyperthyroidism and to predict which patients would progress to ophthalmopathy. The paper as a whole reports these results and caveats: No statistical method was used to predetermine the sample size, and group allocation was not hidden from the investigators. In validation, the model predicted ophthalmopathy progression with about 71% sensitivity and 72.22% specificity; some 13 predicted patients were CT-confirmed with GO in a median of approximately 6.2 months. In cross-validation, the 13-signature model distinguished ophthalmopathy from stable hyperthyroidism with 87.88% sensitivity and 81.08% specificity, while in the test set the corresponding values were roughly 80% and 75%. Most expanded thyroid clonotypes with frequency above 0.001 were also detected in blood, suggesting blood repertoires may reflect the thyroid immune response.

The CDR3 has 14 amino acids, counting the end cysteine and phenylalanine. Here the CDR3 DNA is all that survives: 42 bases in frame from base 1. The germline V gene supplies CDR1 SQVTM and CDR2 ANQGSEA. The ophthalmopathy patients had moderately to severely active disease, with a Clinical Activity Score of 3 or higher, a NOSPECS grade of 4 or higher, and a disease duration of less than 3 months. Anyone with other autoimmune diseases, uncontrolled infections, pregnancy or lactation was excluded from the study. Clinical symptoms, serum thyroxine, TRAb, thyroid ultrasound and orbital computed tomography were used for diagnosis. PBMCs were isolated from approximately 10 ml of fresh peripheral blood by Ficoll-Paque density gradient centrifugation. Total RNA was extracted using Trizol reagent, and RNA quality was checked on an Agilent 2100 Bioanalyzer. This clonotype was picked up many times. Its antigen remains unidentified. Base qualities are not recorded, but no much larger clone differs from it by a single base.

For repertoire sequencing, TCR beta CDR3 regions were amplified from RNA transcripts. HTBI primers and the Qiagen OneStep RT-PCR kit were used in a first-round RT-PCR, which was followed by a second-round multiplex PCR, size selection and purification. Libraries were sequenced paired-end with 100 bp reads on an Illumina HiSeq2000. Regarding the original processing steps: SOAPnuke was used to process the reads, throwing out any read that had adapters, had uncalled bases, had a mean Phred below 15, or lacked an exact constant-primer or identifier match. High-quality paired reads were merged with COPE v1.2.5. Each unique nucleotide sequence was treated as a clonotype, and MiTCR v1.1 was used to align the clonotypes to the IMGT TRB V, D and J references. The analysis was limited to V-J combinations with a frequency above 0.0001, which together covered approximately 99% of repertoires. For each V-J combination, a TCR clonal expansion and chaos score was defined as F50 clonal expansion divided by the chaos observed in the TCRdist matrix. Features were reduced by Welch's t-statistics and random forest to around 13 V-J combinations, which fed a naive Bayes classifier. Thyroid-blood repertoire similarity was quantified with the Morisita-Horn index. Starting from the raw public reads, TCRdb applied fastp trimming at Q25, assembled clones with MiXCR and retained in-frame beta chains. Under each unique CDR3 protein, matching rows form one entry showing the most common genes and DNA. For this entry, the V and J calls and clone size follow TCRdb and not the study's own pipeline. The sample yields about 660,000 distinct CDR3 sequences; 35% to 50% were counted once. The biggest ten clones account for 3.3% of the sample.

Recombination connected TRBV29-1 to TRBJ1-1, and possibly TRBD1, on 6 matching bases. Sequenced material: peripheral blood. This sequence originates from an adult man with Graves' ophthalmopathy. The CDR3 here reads CSLTRGHMNTEAFF. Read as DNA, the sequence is TGCAGTCTCACTAGGGGACATATGAACACTGAAGCTTTCTTT.